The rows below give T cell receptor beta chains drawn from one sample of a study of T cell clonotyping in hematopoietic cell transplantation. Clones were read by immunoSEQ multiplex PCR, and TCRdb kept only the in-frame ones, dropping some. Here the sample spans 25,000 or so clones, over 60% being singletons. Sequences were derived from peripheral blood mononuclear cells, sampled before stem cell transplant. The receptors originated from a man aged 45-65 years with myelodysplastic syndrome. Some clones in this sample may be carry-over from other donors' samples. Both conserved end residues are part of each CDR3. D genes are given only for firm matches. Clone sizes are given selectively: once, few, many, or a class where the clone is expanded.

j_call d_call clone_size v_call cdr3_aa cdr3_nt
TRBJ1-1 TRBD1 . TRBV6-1 CASSGVGQGAAMNTEAFF TGTGCCAGCAGTGGAGTAGGACAGGGGGCGGCCATGAACACTGAAGCTTTCTTT
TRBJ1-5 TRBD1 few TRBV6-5 CASSDRVGQPQHF TGTGCCAGCAGTGACAGGGTCGGACAGCCCCAGCATTTT
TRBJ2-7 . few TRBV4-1 CASSQRGGPVYEQYF TGCGCCAGCAGCCAAAGGGGGGGTCCAGTCTACGAGCAGTACTTC
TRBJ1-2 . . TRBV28 CASSFGGQPANYGYTF TGTGCCAGCAGTTTTGGTGGACAGCCAGCTAACTATGGCTACACCTTC
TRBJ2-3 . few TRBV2 CASAQTDTQYF TGTGCCAGCGCCCAGACAGATACGCAGTATTTT
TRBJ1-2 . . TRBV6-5 CASSYREYYGYTF TGTGCCAGCAGTTACAGAGAATACTATGGCTACACCTTC
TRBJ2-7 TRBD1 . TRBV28 CASRLRGGLYEQYF TGTGCCAGCAGACTGCGAGGGGGCCTCTACGAGCAGTACTTC
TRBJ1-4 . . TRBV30 CAWSILQEKFF TGTGCCTGGAGTATTCTACAGGAGAAATTTTTT
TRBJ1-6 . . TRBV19 CASSITGATSPLHF TGTGCCAGTAGTATTACGGGGGCTACTTCACCCCTCCACTTT
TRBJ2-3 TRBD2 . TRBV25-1 CASSEFSGESTDTQYF TGTGCCAGCAGTGAATTTAGCGGGGAGAGCACAGATACGCAGTATTTT
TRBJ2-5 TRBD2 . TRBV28 CASSDTGTRAETQYF TGTGCCAGCAGCGACACCGGGACTAGGGCGGAGACCCAGTACTTC
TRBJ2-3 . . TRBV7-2 CASSPESGYTDTQYF TGTGCCAGCAGTCCCGAAAGCGGGTACACAGATACGCAGTATTTT
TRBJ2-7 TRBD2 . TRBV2 CASRPGLAGLEQYF TGTGCCAGCAGACCGGGACTAGCAGGTCTCGAGCAGTACTTC
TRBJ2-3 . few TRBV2 CASPPKESDTQYF TGTGCCAGCCCCCCTAAGGAATCAGATACGCAGTATTTT
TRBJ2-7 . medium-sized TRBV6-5 CASSTGFNEQYF TGTGCCAGCAGTACGGGGTTCAACGAGCAGTACTTC
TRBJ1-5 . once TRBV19 CASDSGVQPQHF TGTGCCAGTGACTCAGGGGTTCAGCCCCAGCATTTT
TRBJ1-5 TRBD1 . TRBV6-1 CASIRTGMSNQPQHF TGTGCCAGCATCCGGACAGGGATGTCCAATCAGCCCCAGCATTTT
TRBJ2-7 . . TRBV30 CAWSSRNRRPYEQYF TGTGCCTGGAGTAGCCGTAACCGACGACCCTACGAGCAGTACTTC
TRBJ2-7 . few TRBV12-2 CASRKRGGSYEQYF TGTGCAAGTCGCAAAAGGGGGGGGTCCTACGAGCAGTACTTC
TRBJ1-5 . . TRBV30 CAWSVSDPNQPQHF TGTGCCTGGAGTGTATCAGATCCGAATCAGCCCCAGCATTTT
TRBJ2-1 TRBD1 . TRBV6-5 CASSHPGQNNEQFF TGTGCCAGCAGTCACCCGGGACAGAACAATGAGCAGTTCTTC
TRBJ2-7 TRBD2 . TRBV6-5 CASSYSGGRYEQYF TGTGCCAGCAGTTACTCGGGGGGGAGGTACGAGCAGTACTTC
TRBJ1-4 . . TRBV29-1 CSALTGMGEKLFF TGCAGCGCCCTAACAGGGATGGGTGAAAAACTGTTTTTT
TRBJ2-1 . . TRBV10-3 CAISPQDNEQFF TGTGCCATCAGCCCTCAGGACAATGAGCAGTTCTTC
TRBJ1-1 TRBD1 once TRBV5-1 CASSFWTGAQNTEAFF TGCGCCAGCAGCTTTTGGACAGGAGCCCAGAACACTGAAGCTTTCTTT
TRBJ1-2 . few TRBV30 CAWSPGAITF TGTGCCTGGAGTCCCGGTGCAATCACCTTC
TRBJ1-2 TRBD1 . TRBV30 CAWRWSGGYGYTF TGTGCCTGGAGGTGGTCAGGGGGCTATGGCTACACCTTC
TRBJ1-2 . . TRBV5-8 CASSLEVNKAVYGYTF TGTGCCAGCAGCTTGGAGGTTAACAAGGCAGTCTATGGCTACACCTTC
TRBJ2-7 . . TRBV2 CASEEVSSYEQYF TGTGCCAGCGAAGAAGTGAGCTCCTACGAGCAGTACTTC
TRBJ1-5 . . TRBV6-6 CASSYSVAGQPQHF TGTGCCAGCAGTTACTCGGTTGCGGGGCAGCCCCAGCATTTT
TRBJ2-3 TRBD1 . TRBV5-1 CASSFRTGGTDTQYF TGCGCCAGCAGCTTTAGGACAGGGGGTACAGATACGCAGTATTTT
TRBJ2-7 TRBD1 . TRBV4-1 CASSRDRGLYEQYF TGCGCCAGCAGCCGGGACAGGGGATTATACGAGCAGTACTTC
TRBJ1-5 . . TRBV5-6 CASSLALSNQPQHF TGTGCCAGCAGCTTGGCCCTTAGCAATCAGCCCCAGCATTTT
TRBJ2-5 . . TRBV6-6 CASRGTGRQETQYF TGTGCCAGTCGGGGAACAGGGAGGCAAGAGACCCAGTACTTC
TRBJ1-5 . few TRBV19 CASSIDPVQGAQHF TGTGCCAGTAGTATAGATCCCGTCCAAGGAGCCCAGCATTTT
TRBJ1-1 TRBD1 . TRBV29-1 CSVRDRVEAFF TGCAGCGTGCGGGACAGGGTTGAAGCTTTCTTT
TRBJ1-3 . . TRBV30 CAWSVIGEGAGNTIYF TGTGCCTGGAGTGTAATTGGGGAGGGAGCTGGAAACACCATATATTTT
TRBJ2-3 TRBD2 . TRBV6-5 CASTTTSGAVDTQYF TGTGCCAGCACCACGACTAGCGGGGCTGTAGATACGCAGTATTTT
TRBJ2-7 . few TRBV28 CASSPGSSYEQYF TGTGCCAGCAGCCCGGGGAGCTCCTACGAGCAGTACTTC
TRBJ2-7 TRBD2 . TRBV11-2 CASSLAAGFYEQYF TGTGCCAGCAGCTTAGCAGCGGGGTTTTACGAGCAGTACTTC
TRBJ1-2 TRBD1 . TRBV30 CAGRDRGRDGYTF TGTGCCGGCCGGGACAGGGGGCGCGATGGCTACACCTTC
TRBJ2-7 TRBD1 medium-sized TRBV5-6 CASSLQGEPYEQYF TGTGCCAGCAGCTTACAGGGGGAACCCTACGAGCAGTACTTC
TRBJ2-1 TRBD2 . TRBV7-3 CANSFSGGANEQFF TGTGCCAACAGCTTTAGCGGGGGGGCCAATGAGCAGTTCTTC
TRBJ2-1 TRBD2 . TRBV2 CASSVGGRAVFF TGTGCCAGCAGTGTCGGCGGGAGGGCGGTGTTCTTC
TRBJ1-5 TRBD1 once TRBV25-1 CASSKSGTAGNQPQHF TGTGCCAGCAGTAAATCCGGGACAGCTGGAAATCAGCCCCAGCATTTT
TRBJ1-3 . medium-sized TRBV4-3 CASSQRFGGRSGNTIYF TGCGCCAGCAGCCAGAGGTTTGGGGGTAGAAGTGGAAACACCATATATTTT
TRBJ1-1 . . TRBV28 CASRTWAEAFF TGTGCCAGCAGGACTTGGGCTGAAGCTTTCTTT
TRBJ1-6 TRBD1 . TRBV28 CASSLLTGVSPLHF TGTGCCAGCAGTTTATTGACAGGGGTGTCACCCCTCCACTTT
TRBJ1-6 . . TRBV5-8 CASSLEGRGLPLHF TGTGCCAGCAGCTTGGAGGGGCGGGGACTTCCCCTCCACTTT
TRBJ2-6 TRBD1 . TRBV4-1 CASSGTGEPGANVLTF TGCGCCAGCAGTGGGACAGGGGAACCTGGGGCCAACGTCCTGACTTTC
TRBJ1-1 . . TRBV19 CASTRQGLMNTEAFF TGTGCCAGTACCCGGCAGGGCCTCATGAACACTGAAGCTTTCTTT
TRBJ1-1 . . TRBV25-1 CASSEFGIANTEAFF TGTGCCAGCAGTGAATTTGGGATTGCGAACACTGAAGCTTTCTTT
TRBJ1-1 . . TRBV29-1 CSVYGGAEAFF TGCAGCGTGTATGGAGGGGCTGAAGCTTTCTTT
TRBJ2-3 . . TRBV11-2 CASSEGTRGEDTQYF TGTGCCAGCAGCGAGGGGACCCGCGGAGAAGATACGCAGTATTTT
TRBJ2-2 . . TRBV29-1 CSVSFGGELFF TGCAGCGTTTCCTTCGGCGGGGAGCTGTTTTTT
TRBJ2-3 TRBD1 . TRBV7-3 CASSETGTDTQYF TGTGCCAGCAGCGAGACAGGGACAGATACGCAGTATTTT
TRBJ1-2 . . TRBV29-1 CSVEEGGYTF TGCAGCGTTGAAGAGGGGGGCTACACCTTC